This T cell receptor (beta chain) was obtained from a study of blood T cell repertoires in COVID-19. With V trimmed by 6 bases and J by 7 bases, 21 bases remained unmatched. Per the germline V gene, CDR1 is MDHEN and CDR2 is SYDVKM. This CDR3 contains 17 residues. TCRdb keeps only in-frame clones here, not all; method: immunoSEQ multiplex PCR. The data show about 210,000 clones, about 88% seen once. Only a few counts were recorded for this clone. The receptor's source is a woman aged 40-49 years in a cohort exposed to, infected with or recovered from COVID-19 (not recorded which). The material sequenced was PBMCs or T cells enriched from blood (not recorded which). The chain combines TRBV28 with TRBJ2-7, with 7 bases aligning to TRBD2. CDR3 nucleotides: TGTGCCAGCAGGGGAACGGGAGGCGTTGGGAATCTAGATGAGCAGTACTTC. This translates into CASRGTGGVGNLDEQYF.